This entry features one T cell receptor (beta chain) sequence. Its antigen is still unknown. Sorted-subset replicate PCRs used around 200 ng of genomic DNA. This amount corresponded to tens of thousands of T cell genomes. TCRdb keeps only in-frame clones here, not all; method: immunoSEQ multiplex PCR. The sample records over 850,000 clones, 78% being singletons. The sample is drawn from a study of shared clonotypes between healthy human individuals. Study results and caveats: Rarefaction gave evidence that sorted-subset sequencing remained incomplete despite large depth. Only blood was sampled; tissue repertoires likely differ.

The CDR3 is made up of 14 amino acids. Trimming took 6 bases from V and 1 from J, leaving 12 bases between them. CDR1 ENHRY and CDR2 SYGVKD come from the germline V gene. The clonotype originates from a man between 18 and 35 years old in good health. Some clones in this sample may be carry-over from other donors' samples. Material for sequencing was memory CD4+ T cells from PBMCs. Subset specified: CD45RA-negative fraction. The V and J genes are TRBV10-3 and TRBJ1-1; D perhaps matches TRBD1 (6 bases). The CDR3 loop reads CAIRDDRWNTEAFF. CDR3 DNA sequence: TGTGCCATCAGGGATGACAGGTGGAACACTGAAGCTTTCTTT.